This entry is about one T cell receptor (beta chain). Antigen specificity is unknown. The data were obtained in a study of T-cell memory formation after mild COVID-19. The wider study: There were largely donor-specific TCR clusters. Study findings and constraints: Among CD4+ contracting clones, most were CM and EM, and CD8+ ones EMRA.

Trimming took 1 base from V and 4 from J, leaving 10 bases between them. The CDR3 spans 15 residues. Looked up from germline, CDR1 is LGHNA and CDR2 is YSLEER. A single record per CDR3 protein comes from TCRdb applying MiXCR to the 5' RACE reads. The sample has roughly 100,000 distinct CDR3 sequences; about 13% are singletons. The TCR sequence derives from an adult woman who had mild COVID-19 (a few samples of this study predate the infection). Cell type and time point are not known. This chain connects TRBV4-3 to TRBJ2-2; possible D gene TRBD2, 5 bases. Source material: PBMCs or a T cell subset sorted from them (not recorded which). The CDR3 DNA sequence: TGCGCCAGCAGCCAAGCGGGGAGTATCACCGGGGAGCTGTTTTTT. Its translation: CASSQAGSITGELFF.